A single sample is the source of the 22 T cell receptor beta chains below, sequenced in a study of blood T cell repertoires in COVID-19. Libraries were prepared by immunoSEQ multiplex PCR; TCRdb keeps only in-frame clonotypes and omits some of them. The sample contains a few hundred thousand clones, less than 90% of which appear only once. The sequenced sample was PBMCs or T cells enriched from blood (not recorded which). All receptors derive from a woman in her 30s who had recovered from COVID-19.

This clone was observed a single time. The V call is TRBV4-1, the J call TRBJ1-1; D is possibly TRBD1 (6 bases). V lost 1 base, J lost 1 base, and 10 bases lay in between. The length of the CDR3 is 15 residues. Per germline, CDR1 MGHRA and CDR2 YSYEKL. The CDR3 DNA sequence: TGCGCCAGCAGCCAAGCACAGGGATGGAACACTGAAGCTTTCTTT. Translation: CASSQAQGWNTEAFF.

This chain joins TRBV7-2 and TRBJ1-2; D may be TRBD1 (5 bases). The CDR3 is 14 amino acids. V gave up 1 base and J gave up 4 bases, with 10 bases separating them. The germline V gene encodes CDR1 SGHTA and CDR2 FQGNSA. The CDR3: CASSLVPGGYGYTF. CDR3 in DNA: TGTGCCAGCAGCTTAGTTCCGGGGGGCTATGGCTACACCTTC.

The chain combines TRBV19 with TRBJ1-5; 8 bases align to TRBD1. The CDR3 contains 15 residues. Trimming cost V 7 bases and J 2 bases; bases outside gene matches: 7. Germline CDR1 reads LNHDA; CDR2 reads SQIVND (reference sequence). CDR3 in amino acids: CASKRTGWGNQPQHF. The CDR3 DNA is TGTGCCAGTAAAAGGACAGGGTGGGGCAATCAGCCCCAGCATTTT. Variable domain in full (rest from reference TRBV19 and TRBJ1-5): DGGITQSPKYLFRKEGQNVTLSCEQNLNHDAMYWYRQDPGQGLRLIYYSQIVNDFQKGDIAEGYSVSREKKESFPLTVTSAQKNPTAFYLCASKRTGWGNQPQHFGDGTRLSIL.

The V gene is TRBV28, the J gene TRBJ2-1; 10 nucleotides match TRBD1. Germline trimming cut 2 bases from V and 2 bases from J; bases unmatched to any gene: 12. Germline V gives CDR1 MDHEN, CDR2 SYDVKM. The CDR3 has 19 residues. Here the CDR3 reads CASSLLLHPGTGAYNEQFF. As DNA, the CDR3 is TGTGCCAGCAGTTTACTCCTCCACCCCGGGACAGGGGCCTACAATGAGCAGTTCTTC.

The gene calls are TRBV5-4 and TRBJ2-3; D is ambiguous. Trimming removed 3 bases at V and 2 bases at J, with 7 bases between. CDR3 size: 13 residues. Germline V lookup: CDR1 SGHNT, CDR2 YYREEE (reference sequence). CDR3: CASSSGSTDTQYF. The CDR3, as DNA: TGTGCCAGCAGCTCTGGCTCCACAGATACGCAGTATTTT.

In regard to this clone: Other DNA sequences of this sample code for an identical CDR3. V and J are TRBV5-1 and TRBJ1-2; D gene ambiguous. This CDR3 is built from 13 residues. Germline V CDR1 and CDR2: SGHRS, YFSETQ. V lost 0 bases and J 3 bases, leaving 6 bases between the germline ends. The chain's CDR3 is CASSLDRDYGYTF. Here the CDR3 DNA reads TGCGCCAGCAGCTTGGACCGGGACTATGGCTACACCTTC.

The CDR3 DNA is TGCGCCAGCAGCGTCACAGGGGCGACGAACACTGAAGCTTTCTTT. It is translated as CASSVTGATNTEAFF. This chain uses TRBV5-1 with TRBJ1-1; 7 bases map to TRBD1. The CDR3 spans 15 residues. CDR1 and CDR2 from the germline V gene are SGHRS and YFSETQ. Trimming removed 4 bases from V and 1 base from J; junction bases left unmatched: 7.

The CDR3 nucleotides are TGTGCCATCAGTGGGGAGGGGCGGGGTAGCACAGATACGCAGTATTTT. Translated: CAISGEGRGSTDTQYF. The chain joins TRBV10-3 to TRBJ2-3; 7 bases map to TRBD2. This CDR3 comprises 16 residues. Germline V lookup: CDR1 ENHRY, CDR2 SYGVKD. V shed 4 bases, J shed 0 bases, and the junction held 7 bases outside the gene matches.

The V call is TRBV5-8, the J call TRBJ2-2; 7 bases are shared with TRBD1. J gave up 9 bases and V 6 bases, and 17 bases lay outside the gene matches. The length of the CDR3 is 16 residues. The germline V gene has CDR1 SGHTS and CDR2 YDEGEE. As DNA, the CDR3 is TGTGCCAGCATCGGGACAGCCGGGCGGGCCTACCGGGAGCTGTTTTTT. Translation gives CASIGTAGRAYRELFF.

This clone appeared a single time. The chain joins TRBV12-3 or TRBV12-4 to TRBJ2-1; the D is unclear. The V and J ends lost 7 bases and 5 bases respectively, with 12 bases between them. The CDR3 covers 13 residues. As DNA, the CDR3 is TGTGCCAGCACCAAAACGGTAGACAATGAGCAGTTCTTC. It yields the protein CASTKTVDNEQFF.

The CDR3 reads CASSPRTISPLHF. For the CDR3, the DNA is TGTGCCAGCAGCCCCCGGACAATTTCACCCCTCCACTTT. This chain connects TRBV28 to TRBJ1-6; tentative D call: TRBD1 (5 bases). The germline V gene encodes CDR1 MDHEN and CDR2 SYDVKM. The CDR3 sequence is 13 residues long. V dropped 6 bases and J dropped 9 bases, with 12 bases sitting between them.

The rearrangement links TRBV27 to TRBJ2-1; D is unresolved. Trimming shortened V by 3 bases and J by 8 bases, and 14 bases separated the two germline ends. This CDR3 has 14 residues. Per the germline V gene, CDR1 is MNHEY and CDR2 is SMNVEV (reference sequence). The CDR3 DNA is TGTGCCAGCAGTTTGGCCCCCAGGTACGATGAGCAGTTCTTC. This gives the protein CASSLAPRYDEQFF.

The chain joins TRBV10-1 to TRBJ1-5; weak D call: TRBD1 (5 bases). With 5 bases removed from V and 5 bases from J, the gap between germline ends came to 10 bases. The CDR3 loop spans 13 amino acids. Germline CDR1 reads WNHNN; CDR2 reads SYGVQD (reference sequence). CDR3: CASSQGTHQPQHF. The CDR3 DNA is TGCGCCAGCAGTCAGGGAACTCATCAGCCCCAGCATTTT.

The chain's CDR3 is CASSDRVVGTNEKLFF. CDR3 nucleotide sequence: TGTGCCAGTAGTGATCGGGTTGTGGGAACTAATGAAAAACTGTTTTTT. J is TRBJ1-4 and V is TRBV19; D ambiguous. The CDR3 extends over 16 amino acids. The germline gives CDR1 LNHDA, CDR2 SQIVND (reference sequence). Trimming stripped 5 bases from V and 1 base from J, with 14 bases between.

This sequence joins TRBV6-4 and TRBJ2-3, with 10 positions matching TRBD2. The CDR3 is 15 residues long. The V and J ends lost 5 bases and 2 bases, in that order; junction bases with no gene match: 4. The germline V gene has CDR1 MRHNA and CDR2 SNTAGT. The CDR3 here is CASSPLAGATDTQYF. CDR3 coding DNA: TGTGCCAGCAGTCCTCTAGCGGGGGCCACAGATACGCAGTATTTT.

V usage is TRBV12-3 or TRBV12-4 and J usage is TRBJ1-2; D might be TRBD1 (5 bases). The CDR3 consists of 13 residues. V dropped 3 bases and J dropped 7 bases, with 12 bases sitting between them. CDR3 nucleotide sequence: TGTGCCAGCAGTTTGCGGGACTCGGCTGGCTACACCTTC. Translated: CASSLRDSAGYTF.

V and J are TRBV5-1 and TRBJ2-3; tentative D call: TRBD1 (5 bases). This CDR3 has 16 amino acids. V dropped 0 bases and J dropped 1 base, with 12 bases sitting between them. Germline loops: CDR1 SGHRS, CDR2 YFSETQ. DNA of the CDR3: TGCGCCAGCAGCTTGGCCCCAGGGCCAGGCACAGATACGCAGTATTTT. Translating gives CASSLAPGPGTDTQYF.

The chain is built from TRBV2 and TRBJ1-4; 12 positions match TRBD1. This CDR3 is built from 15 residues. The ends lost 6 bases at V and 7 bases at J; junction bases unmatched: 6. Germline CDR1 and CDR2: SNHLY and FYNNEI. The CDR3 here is CASRLRDRGREKLFF. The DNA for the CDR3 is TGTGCCAGCAGGCTCCGGGACAGGGGGCGTGAAAAACTGTTTTTT.

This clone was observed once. Written as DNA, the CDR3 is TGTGCCAGCAGTTCGCGCCCCACAGGGACCTCCTACAATGAGCAGTTCTTC. Protein product: CASSSRPTGTSYNEQFF. This chain links TRBV28 with TRBJ2-1; a weak D match, TRBD1 (6 bases). This CDR3 has 17 amino acids. Per the germline V gene, CDR1 is MDHEN and CDR2 is SYDVKM. Trimming removed 4 bases at V and 0 bases at J, with 16 bases between.

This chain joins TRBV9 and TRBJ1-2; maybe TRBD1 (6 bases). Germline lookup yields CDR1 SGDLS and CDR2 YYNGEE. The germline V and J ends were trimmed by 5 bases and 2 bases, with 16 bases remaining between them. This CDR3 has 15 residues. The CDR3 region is CASSAGGGANYGYTF. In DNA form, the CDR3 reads TGTGCCAGCAGTGCCGGTGGGGGCGCAAACTATGGCTACACCTTC.

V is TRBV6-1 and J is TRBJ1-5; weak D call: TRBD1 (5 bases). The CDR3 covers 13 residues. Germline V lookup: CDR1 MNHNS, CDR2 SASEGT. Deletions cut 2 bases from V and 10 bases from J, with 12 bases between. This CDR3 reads CASSETLGAPQHF. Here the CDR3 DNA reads TGTGCCAGCAGTGAAACTCTTGGGGCCCCCCAGCATTTT.

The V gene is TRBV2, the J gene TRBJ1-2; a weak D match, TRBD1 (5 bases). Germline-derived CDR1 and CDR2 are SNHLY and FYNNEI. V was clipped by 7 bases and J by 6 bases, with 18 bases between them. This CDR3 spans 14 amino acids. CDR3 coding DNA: TGTGCCAGCAACCCTAATACAGGATCCGATGGCTACACCTTC. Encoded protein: CASNPNTGSDGYTF.